This passage covers 10 T cell receptor beta chains from one sample sequenced in a study of blood T cell repertoires in COVID-19. The assay was immunoSEQ multiplex PCR, and TCRdb's table has in-frame clones only and misses some. The profile covers over 85,000 clones, with 80% to 95% appearing a single time and roughly 2.3% taken by the ten largest. Specimen: peripheral blood. The receptor set was obtained from a human donor with active COVID-19. The donor label of this sample is uncertain.

The chain joins TRBV5-4 to TRBJ1-2, with TRBD1 matching 9 bases. Germline trimming cut 7 bases from V and 4 bases from J; bases unmatched to any gene: 11. CDR1 is SGHNT and CDR2 is YYREEE in the germline V gene (reference sequence). This CDR3 contains 15 residues. The CDR3 DNA reads as TGTGCCAGCCGGGGGTGGGGACAGGGTGGCTATGGCTACACCTTC. Residues: CASRGWGQGGYGYTF.

The V call is TRBV7-3, the J call TRBJ1-1; 8 bases are a match to TRBD1. Germline lookup yields CDR1 SGHTA and CDR2 FQGTGA. J lost 0 bases, V lost 4 bases, and 4 bases had no gene match. This CDR3 has 15 amino acids. CDR3 region: CASSSRTGMNTEAFF. The CDR3 region has the DNA TGTGCCAGCAGCTCACGGACAGGGATGAACACTGAAGCTTTCTTT.

V is TRBV6-4 and J is TRBJ1-1; 8 bases are shared with TRBD1. CDR1 is MRHNA, CDR2 SNTAGT, per germline. Unmatched junction bases numbered 5, after V lost 10 bases and J lost 4 bases. CDR3 size: 12 residues. CDR3 coding DNA: TGTGCCACCCGTGGACAGGGCACTGAAGCTTTCTTT. This encodes CATRGQGTEAFF.

This chain links TRBV6-5 with TRBJ2-2; tentatively, D is TRBD2 (6 bases). Germline assignment: CDR1 MNHEY and CDR2 SVGAGI. The CDR3 loop spans 14 amino acids. Deletions cut 10 bases from V and 5 bases from J, with 17 bases between. Here the CDR3 reads CATLTGVPTGELFF. The CDR3 DNA is TGTGCCACCCTAACGGGGGTTCCAACCGGGGAGCTGTTTTTT.

This clone was seen a few times. V usage is TRBV4-1 and J usage is TRBJ1-2; D is perhaps TRBD1 (6 bases). The germline V and J ends were trimmed by 4 bases and 4 bases, with 16 bases remaining between them. Germline assignment: CDR1 MGHRA and CDR2 YSYEKL. There are 15 residues in the CDR3. CDR3 DNA: TGCGCCAGCAGCCCTTCCCGGCAGGGGAGCTATGGCTACACCTTC. Protein: CASSPSRQGSYGYTF.

V usage is TRBV13 and J usage is TRBJ1-6, with TRBD1 identical over 7 bases. Germline CDR1 and CDR2: PRHDT and FYEKMQ (reference sequence). The CDR3 consists of 15 residues. J lost 7 bases, V lost 4 bases, and 7 bases had no gene match. CDR3 protein: CASSSRRDSNSPLHF. The CDR3 coding sequence is TGTGCCAGCAGCTCACGCCGGGACAGCAATTCACCCCTCCACTTT.

The V gene is TRBV2, the J gene TRBJ1-2; perhaps TRBD1 as D (5 bases). CDR1 is SNHLY, CDR2 FYNNEI, per germline. The CDR3 extends over 17 amino acids. Trimming stripped 3 bases from V and 1 base from J, with 18 bases between. CDR3: CASSDLLTVSLNYGYTF. Here the CDR3 DNA reads TGTGCCAGCAGTGATCTTTTGACAGTTTCTCTTAACTATGGCTACACCTTC.

The chain uses TRBV7-2 and TRBJ1-6; D gene unclear. Germline CDR1 and CDR2: SGHTA and FQGNSA. This CDR3 contains 15 residues. Trimming cost V 8 bases and J 6 bases, with 17 bases left between them. Written as DNA, the CDR3 is TGTGCCAGCTCACGGGAGGCCAACAGTAATTCACCCCTCCACTTT. Its protein is CASSREANSNSPLHF.

The genes are TRBV9 and TRBJ2-2; the D gene is possibly TRBD1 (5 bases). CDR1 is SGDLS and CDR2 is YYNGEE in the germline V gene. V was pared by 0 bases and J by 2 bases, with 11 bases between. The length of the CDR3 is 16 residues. Written as DNA, the CDR3 is TGTGCCAGCAGCGTAGGGGTCGGACAAAACACCGGGGAGCTGTTTTTT. It is translated as CASSVGVGQNTGELFF.

With respect to this clone: This CDR3 is also generated by other DNA sequences in the sample. This sequence joins TRBV9 and TRBJ1-3; 7 bases match TRBD1. The CDR3 totals 13 residues. V shed 4 bases and J 4 bases; nucleotides not matched to a gene: 2. Germline CDR1 SGDLS, CDR2 YYNGEE. CDR3 loop: CASSPGGGNTIYF. The CDR3 nucleotides read TGTGCCAGCAGCCCAGGGGGGGGAAACACCATATATTTT.